The 21 T cell receptor beta chains listed next were all sequenced from one sample in a study of OX40 agonist ivuxolimab in advanced cancers. Repertoires were generated with immunoSEQ multiplex PCR, while TCRdb's copy carries only in-frame clones and drops some. Of roughly 91,000 clones in the sample, 80% to 90% are singletons; the top ten hold 0.79%. The sequences come from CD4+ or CD8+ T cells sorted from blood, collected in a trial of the OX40 agonist ivuxolimab. The receptors were gathered from an adult with an advanced solid tumor such as melanoma, head and neck, liver or kidney cancer.

The chain employs TRBV19 and TRBJ2-7; tentatively, D is TRBD1 (5 bases). V lost 5 bases and J lost 3, with 8 bases in between. CDR1 is LNHDA, CDR2 SQIVND, per germline (reference sequence). The CDR3 totals 12 residues. Here the CDR3 reads CASSSQGYEQYF. The CDR3 nucleotides are TGTGCCAGTAGTTCTCAGGGCTACGAGCAGTACTTC. Supplemented by reference TRBV19 and TRBJ2-7, the full variable domain reads DGGITQSPKYLFRKEGQNVTLSCEQNLNHDAMYWYRQDPGQGLRLIYYSQIVNDFQKGDIAEGYSVSREKKESFPLTVTSAQKNPTAFYLCASSSQGYEQYFGPGTRLTVT.

The chain links TRBV30 to TRBJ1-2; TRBD1 is a possible D gene (5 bases). CDR1 and CDR2 from the germline V gene are GTSNPN and SVGIG (reference sequence). The CDR3 is made up of 15 amino acids. Deletions cut 3 bases from V and 4 bases from J, with 18 bases between. CDR3 sequence: CAWSAPGTHVYGYTF. The CDR3 DNA follows: TGTGCCTGGAGCGCGCCAGGGACGCATGTCTATGGCTACACCTTC.

This clone showed up just a few times. The V call is TRBV7-2, the J call TRBJ1-5, with 7 bases identical to TRBD1. V lost 1 base, J lost 3 bases, and 3 bases stayed unmatched. Germline-derived CDR1 and CDR2 are SGHTA and FQGNSA. The CDR3 consists of 15 residues. In DNA form, the CDR3 reads TGTGCCAGCAGCTTAGGTGGGACAGACAATCAGCCCCAGCATTTT. Protein: CASSLGGTDNQPQHF.

The gene calls are TRBV11-2 and TRBJ1-1; D gene ambiguous. Germline V gene sequence: CDR1 SGHAT, CDR2 FQNNGV. The CDR3 covers 13 residues. V lost 5 bases to trimming and J lost 1 base, with 8 bases between them. CDR3 residues: CASSREGNTEAFF. For the CDR3, the DNA is TGTGCCAGCAGCCGCGAGGGGAACACTGAAGCTTTCTTT.

The chain recombines TRBV18 with TRBJ1-2; D is ambiguous. Germline V lookup: CDR1 KGHSH, CDR2 LQKENI. This CDR3 is built from 15 residues. V gave up 1 base and J gave up 0 bases, with 9 bases separating them. The CDR3 loop is CASSPRSGTNYGYTF. The CDR3 nucleotides are TGTGCCAGCTCACCACGGAGTGGTACTAACTATGGCTACACCTTC.

The V call is TRBV4-1, the J call TRBJ1-1; 7 bases match TRBD1. CDR3 length equals 15 residues. J lost 0 bases, V lost 2 bases, and 3 bases had no gene match. In germline, CDR1 is MGHRA, CDR2 YSYEKL. The chain's CDR3 is CASSQPTGVNTEAFF. The CDR3 DNA is TGCGCCAGCAGCCAACCCACAGGGGTGAACACTGAAGCTTTCTTT.

CDR3 DNA: TGTGCCAGCAGCTTCGGGGTTCCAGATACGCAGTATTTT. It is translated as CASSFGVPDTQYF. V usage is TRBV7-6 and J usage is TRBJ2-3; a possible D gene is TRBD2 (5 bases). Germline CDR1 SGHVS, CDR2 FNYEAQ. There are 13 residues in the CDR3. V gave up 3 bases and J gave up 4 bases, with 8 bases separating them.

This clone was seen a few times. The chain has TRBV4-3 and TRBJ2-1, with D tentatively TRBD2 (5 bases). The V gene lost 0 bases and the J gene lost 3 bases, with 12 bases spanning the gap. The CDR3 contains 16 residues. Germline V CDR1 and CDR2: LGHNA, YSLEER. CDR3 DNA: TGCGCCAGCAGCCAAGAAGAGGGCCTGGGCTACAATGAGCAGTTCTTC. Amino acids: CASSQEEGLGYNEQFF.

This chain links TRBV7-9 with TRBJ2-3; no reliable D call. CDR3 size: 17 residues. The V and J ends lost 4 bases and 3 bases respectively, with 20 bases between them. Germline CDR1 reads SEHNR; CDR2 reads FQNEAQ (reference sequence). CDR3 in amino acids: CASSSPAQLKWTDTQYF. DNA for the CDR3: TGTGCCAGCAGCTCGCCCGCACAGCTCAAGTGGACAGATACGCAGTATTTT.

The chain recombines TRBV7-2 with TRBJ2-7, with unresolved D. This CDR3 is 13 amino acids long. Germline CDR1 is SGHTA and CDR2 is FQGNSA. The V and J ends lost 1 base and 3 bases respectively, with 7 bases between them. The CDR3 is CASSLGGVYEQYF. The CDR3 nucleotides are TGTGCCAGCAGCTTAGGCGGAGTCTACGAGCAGTACTTC.

The chain recombines TRBV27 with TRBJ1-4; TRBD1 matches 10 bases. CDR3 length equals 15 residues. The germline CDR1 and CDR2 sequences are MNHEY and SMNVEV (reference sequence). J lost 7 bases, V lost 4 bases, and 6 bases had no gene match. The CDR3: CASSSTDRGGEKLFF. CDR3 bases: TGTGCCAGCAGTTCCACGGACAGGGGGGGTGAAAAACTGTTTTTT.

This chain links TRBV6-4 with TRBJ2-1, with D possibly being TRBD1 (6 bases). The CDR3 totals 13 residues. Trimming cost V 5 bases and J 7 bases, with 12 bases left between them. The V gene's germline CDR1 is MRHNA and CDR2 SNTAGT. CDR3 loop: CASSKTGINEQFF. CDR3 sequence (DNA): TGTGCCAGCAGTAAAACAGGGATAAATGAGCAGTTCTTC.

The chain has TRBV19 and TRBJ2-3; D unresolved. V lost 1 base and J 0 bases, leaving 8 bases between the germline ends. From germline, CDR1 is LNHDA and CDR2 SQIVND (reference sequence). The CDR3 contains 15 residues. In nucleotides, the CDR3 is TGTGCCAGTAGTATAGGACTTCTGAGCACAGATACGCAGTATTTT. The encoded protein is CASSIGLLSTDTQYF.

The J gene is TRBJ2-1, the V gene TRBV28; 9 bases fit TRBD1. Trimming took 4 bases from V and 5 from J; bases not matched to a gene: 6. There are 15 residues in the CDR3. From germline, CDR1 is MDHEN and CDR2 SYDVKM. The CDR3 loop is CASSSPGQGNNEQFF. The CDR3 region has the DNA TGTGCCAGCAGTTCGCCGGGACAGGGAAACAATGAGCAGTTCTTC.

The rearrangement links TRBV5-4 to TRBJ2-3; 12 bases are a match to TRBD2. Trimming cost V 1 base and J 5 bases; bases outside gene matches: 5. This CDR3 is built from 16 residues. Germline CDR1 reads SGHNT; CDR2 reads YYREEE (reference sequence). CDR3 nucleotides: TGTGCCAGCAGCTTGCGGACTAGCGGGGAGTTAGATACGCAGTATTTT. This encodes CASSLRTSGELDTQYF.

The chain is built from TRBV7-2 and TRBJ2-7; D is ambiguous. This CDR3 comprises 13 residues. CDR1 SGHTA and CDR2 FQGNSA come from the germline V gene. V was shortened by 5 bases and J by 2 bases, with 10 bases between the two germline ends. CDR3 DNA: TGTGCCAGCAGCCGGACCTCAACCTACGAGCAGTACTTC. This gives the protein CASSRTSTYEQYF. Complete variable domain (other parts from reference TRBV7-2 and TRBJ2-7): GAGVSQSPSNKVTEKGKDVELRCDPISGHTALYWYRQSLGQGLEFLIYFQGNSAPDKSGLPSDRFSAERTGGSVSTLTIQRTQQEDSAVYLCASSRTSTYEQYFGPGTRLTVT.

The genes are TRBV14 and TRBJ2-5, with no clear D. Per the germline V gene, CDR1 is SGHDN and CDR2 is FVKESK. The V and J ends lost 4 bases and 0 bases respectively, with 6 bases between them. This CDR3 has 13 residues. CDR3 amino acids: CASSPPNQETQYF. As DNA, the CDR3 is TGTGCCAGCAGCCCGCCCAACCAAGAGACCCAGTACTTC.

The V gene is TRBV6-6, the J gene TRBJ1-4; D remains ambiguous. Trimming cost V 0 bases and J 8 bases, with 16 bases left between them. This CDR3 contains 16 residues. Per germline, CDR1 MNHNY and CDR2 SVGAGI (reference sequence). The CDR3 protein is CASSYSTAWAGEKLFF. As DNA, the CDR3 is TGTGCCAGCAGTTACTCGACGGCCTGGGCGGGGGAAAAACTGTTTTTT.

CDR3 nucleotides: TGTGCCAGCAGAGGGCAGGAGTTAACCGGGGAGCTGTTTTTT. This sequence encodes CASRGQELTGELFF. The chain recombines TRBV7-9 with TRBJ2-2; D is uncertain. Germline loops: CDR1 SEHNR, CDR2 FQNEAQ (reference sequence). This CDR3 contains 14 residues. Trimming removed 6 bases from V and 5 bases from J, with 13 bases in between.

The J gene is TRBJ2-3, the V gene TRBV5-4; D may be TRBD2 (7 bases). Germline V gene lookup returns CDR1 SGHNT and CDR2 YYREEE (reference sequence). CDR3 length: 15 residues. V was shortened by 0 bases and J by 4 bases, with 12 bases between the two germline ends. CDR3 in DNA: TGTGCCAGCAGCTTGGGAGGGGGGGCGGCAGATACGCAGTATTTT. Protein sequence: CASSLGGGAADTQYF.

The chain combines TRBV4-3 with TRBJ1-6, with D maybe TRBD1 (5 bases). This CDR3 spans 14 amino acids. The ends were cut back, 4 bases at V and 9 bases at J, with 13 bases in the middle. Germline lookup yields CDR1 LGHNA and CDR2 YSLEER. The CDR3 is CASSPPTQGSPLHF. CDR3 DNA: TGCGCCAGCAGCCCCCCTACCCAGGGTTCACCCCTCCACTTT.